This paragraph covers one TCR beta chain sequence. The antigen is undetermined. This record comes from a study of shared clonotypes between healthy human individuals. Whole-study results and caveats: A limitation of the genetic and exposure-history diversity represented arose from few donors.

CDR1 is SGHAT, CDR2 FQDESV, per germline (reference sequence). The CDR3 is made up of 16 amino acids. V dropped 4 bases and J dropped 5; count of bases not matched to a gene: 7. Profiling relied on immunoSEQ multiplex PCR, and the TCRdb table lists in-frame clones only, not all of them. The sample has 2,500,000 or so clones; roughly 92% are singletons. Material for sequencing was naive CD4+ T cells sorted from blood. This sample's subset: CD45RA+ positively selected. The chain joins TRBV11-1 to TRBJ2-5; 13 nucleotides align to TRBD2. The sequence derives from a man between 18 and 35 years old in good health. The CDR3 here is CASSSRTSGGQETQYF. As DNA, the CDR3 is TGTGCCAGCAGCTCCCGGACTAGCGGGGGCCAGGAGACCCAGTACTTC. Full variable domain (outside the CDR3, taken from reference TRBV11-1 and TRBJ2-5): EAEVAQSPRYKITEKSQAVAFWCDPISGHATLYWYRQILGQGPELLVQFQDESVVDDSQLPKDRFSAERLKGVDSTLKIQPAELGDSAMYLCASSSRTSGGQETQYFGPGTRLLVL.